This T cell receptor (beta chain) was retrieved from a study of T cells after posttransplantation cyclophosphamide. Overall study results and limits: Later post-transplant blood repertoires were often dominated by donor CD8+ memory clones.

Method: immunoSEQ multiplex PCR; TCRdb's copy keeps in-frame clones and lacks some. This table holds about 16,000 clones, 94% found once. As to this clone: Its antigen is unknown.

The naive gate required viable CD3+CD4+ or CD3+CD8+ cells with CCR7+CD45RA+CD45RO-CD95-CD27+CD28+ phenotype. On the day of bone marrow donation, the related graft donor provided peripheral blood. Germline CDR1 is MGHRA and CDR2 is YSYEKL. The V gene end was trimmed by 4 bases and the J gene end by 0 bases; junction bases not matched to a gene: 8. This CDR3 is 16 amino acids long. J is TRBJ2-7 and V is TRBV4-1; 8 bases are a match to TRBD2. The sequence came from a woman aged 45-65 years in good health and a related stem cell transplant donor. Sequenced sample: naive CD4+ T cells sorted from blood. CDR3 residues: CASSPLPGGSSYEQYF. The CDR3 DNA reads TGCGCCAGCAGCCCACTCCCGGGGGGGTCCTCCTACGAGCAGTACTTC.